This T cell receptor (beta chain) derives from a study of T-cell reconstitution after alpha-beta-depleted transplantation in children. The TCRbeta library incorporated unique molecular identifiers. TCRdb re-called the PCR reads with MiXCR, one entry per CDR3 protein. This table has roughly 150,000 distinct CDR3 sequences, 11% appearing once. V lost 5 bases and J lost 0; bases outside the gene matches: 12. Germline CDR1 is MNHEY and CDR2 is SMNVEV (reference sequence). CDR3 length: 18 amino acids. The chain couples TRBV27 to TRBJ1-5; 8 nucleotides align to TRBD1. The sequence came from a boy aged 2 to 10 with acute myeloid leukemia, due to receive a stem cell transplant. The source material was PBMCs, sampled before TCRalphabeta/CD19-depleted stem cell transplant. The CDR3 loop reads CASSPLRTGQYSNQPQHF. DNA of the CDR3: TGTGCCAGCAGTCCACTTCGGACAGGGCAATATAGCAATCAGCCCCAGCATTTT.